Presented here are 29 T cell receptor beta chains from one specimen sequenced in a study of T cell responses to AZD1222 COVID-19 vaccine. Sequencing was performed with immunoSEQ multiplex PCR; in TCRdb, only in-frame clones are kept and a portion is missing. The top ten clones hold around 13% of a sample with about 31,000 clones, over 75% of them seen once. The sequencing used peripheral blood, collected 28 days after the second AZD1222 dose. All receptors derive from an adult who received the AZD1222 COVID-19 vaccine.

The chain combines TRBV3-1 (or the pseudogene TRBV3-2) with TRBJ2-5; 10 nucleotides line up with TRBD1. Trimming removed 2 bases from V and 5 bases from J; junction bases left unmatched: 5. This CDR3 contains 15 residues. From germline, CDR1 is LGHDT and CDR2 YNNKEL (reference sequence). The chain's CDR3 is CASSQWGTGAETQYF. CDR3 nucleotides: TGTGCCAGCAGCCAATGGGGGACAGGGGCCGAGACCCAGTACTTC.

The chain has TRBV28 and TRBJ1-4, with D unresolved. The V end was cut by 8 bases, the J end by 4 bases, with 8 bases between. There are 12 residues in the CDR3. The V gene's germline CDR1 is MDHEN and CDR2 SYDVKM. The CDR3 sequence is CASFSYNEKLFF. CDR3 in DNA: TGTGCCAGCTTCAGTTATAATGAAAAACTGTTTTTT.

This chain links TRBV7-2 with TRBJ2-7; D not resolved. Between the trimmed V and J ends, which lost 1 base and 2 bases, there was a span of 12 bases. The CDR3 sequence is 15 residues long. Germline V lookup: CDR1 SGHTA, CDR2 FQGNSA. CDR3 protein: CASSLGTTIPYEQYF. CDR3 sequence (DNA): TGTGCCAGCAGCTTAGGCACAACCATCCCCTACGAGCAGTACTTC.

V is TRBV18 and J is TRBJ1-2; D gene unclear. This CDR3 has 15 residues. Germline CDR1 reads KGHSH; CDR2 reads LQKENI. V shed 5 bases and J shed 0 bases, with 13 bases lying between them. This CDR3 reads CASSSTDAANYGYTF. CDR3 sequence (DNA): TGTGCCAGCTCATCTACCGACGCAGCTAACTATGGCTACACCTTC.

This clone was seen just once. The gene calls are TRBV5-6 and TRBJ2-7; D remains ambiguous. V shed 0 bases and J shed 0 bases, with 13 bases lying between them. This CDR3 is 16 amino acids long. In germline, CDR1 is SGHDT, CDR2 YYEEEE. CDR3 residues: CASSLEVPRSSYEQYF. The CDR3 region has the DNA TGTGCCAGCAGCTTGGAGGTGCCACGGAGCTCCTACGAGCAGTACTTC.

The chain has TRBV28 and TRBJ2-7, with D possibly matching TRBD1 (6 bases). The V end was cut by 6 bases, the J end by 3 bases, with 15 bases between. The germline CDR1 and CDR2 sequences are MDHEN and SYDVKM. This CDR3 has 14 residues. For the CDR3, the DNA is TGTGCCAGCAGCTTACAGGGCCGATTCTACGAGCAGTACTTC. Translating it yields CASSLQGRFYEQYF. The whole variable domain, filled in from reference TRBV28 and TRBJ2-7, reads DVKVTQSSRYLVKRTGEKVFLECVQDMDHENMFWYRQDPGLGLRLIYFSYDVKMKEKGDIPEGYSVSREKKERFSLILESASTNQTSMYLCASSLQGRFYEQYFGPGTRLTVT.

For the CDR3, the DNA is TGTGCCAGCAGCTACCACACTGAAGCTTTCTTT. Encoded protein: CASSYHTEAFF. V gene TRBV7-2 combines with J gene TRBJ1-1, with no clear D. The germline CDR1 and CDR2 sequences are SGHTA and FQGNSA. The CDR3 spans 11 residues. Trimming pared 4 bases from V and 3 bases from J, leaving 3 bases between.

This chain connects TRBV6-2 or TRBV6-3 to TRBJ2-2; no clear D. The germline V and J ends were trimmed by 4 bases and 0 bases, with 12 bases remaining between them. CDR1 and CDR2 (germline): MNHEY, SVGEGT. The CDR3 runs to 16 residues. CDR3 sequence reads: CASSLVKTANTGELFF. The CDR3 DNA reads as TGTGCCAGCAGTTTAGTAAAAACCGCGAACACCGGGGAGCTGTTTTTT.

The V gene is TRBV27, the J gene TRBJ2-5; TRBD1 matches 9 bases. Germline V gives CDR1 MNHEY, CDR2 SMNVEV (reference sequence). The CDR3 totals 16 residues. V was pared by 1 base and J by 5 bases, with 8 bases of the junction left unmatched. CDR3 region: CASSLWSGTGMETQYF. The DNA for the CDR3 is TGTGCCAGCAGTTTATGGTCTGGGACAGGGATGGAGACCCAGTACTTC.

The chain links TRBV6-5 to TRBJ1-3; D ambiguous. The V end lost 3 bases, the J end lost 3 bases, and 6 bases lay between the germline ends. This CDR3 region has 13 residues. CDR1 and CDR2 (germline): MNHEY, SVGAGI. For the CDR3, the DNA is TGTGCCAGCAGTTATCCCGTTGGAAACACCATATATTTT. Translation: CASSYPVGNTIYF.

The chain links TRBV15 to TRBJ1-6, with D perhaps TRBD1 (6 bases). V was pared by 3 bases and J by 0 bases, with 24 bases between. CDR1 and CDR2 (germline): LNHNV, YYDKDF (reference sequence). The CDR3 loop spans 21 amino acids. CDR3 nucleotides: TGTGCCACCAGCAGTCGTCACGGGGGCCCTACAAAGAGCTCCTATAATTCACCCCTCCACTTT. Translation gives CATSSRHGGPTKSSYNSPLHF.

The CDR3 reads CASSLAFSLGPLHF. The CDR3 nucleotides read TGTGCCAGCAGCTTAGCATTTTCCCTGGGACCCCTCCACTTT. This sequence joins TRBV7-9 and TRBJ1-6; D remains unclear. Trimming took off 0 bases at V and 12 bases at J, with 12 bases between the two ends. Germline V lookup: CDR1 SEHNR, CDR2 FQNEAQ (reference sequence). This CDR3 has 14 amino acids. The variable domain in full, completed from reference TRBV7-9 and TRBJ1-6, reads DTGVSQNPRHKITKRGQNVTFRCDPISEHNRLYWYRQTLGQGPEFLTYFQNEAQLEKSRLLSDRFSAERPKGSFSTLEIQRTEQGDSAMYLCASSLAFSLGPLHFGNGTRLTVT.

This chain's CDR3 is CSVRTLGYTYEQYF. CDR3 nucleotide sequence: TGCAGCGTGAGGACATTGGGGTATACCTACGAGCAGTACTTC. The chain couples TRBV29-1 to TRBJ2-7, with D perhaps TRBD1 (5 bases). CDR3 length equals 14 residues. V was trimmed by 6 bases and J by 2 bases, leaving 17 bases between them. Germline loops: CDR1 SQVTM, CDR2 ANQGSEA.

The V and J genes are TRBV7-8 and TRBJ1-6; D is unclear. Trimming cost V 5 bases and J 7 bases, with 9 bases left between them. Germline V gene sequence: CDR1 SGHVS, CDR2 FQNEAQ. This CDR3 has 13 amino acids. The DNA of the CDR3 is TGTGCCAGCAGCCCTGTGGAGAATTCACCCCTCCACTTT. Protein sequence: CASSPVENSPLHF.

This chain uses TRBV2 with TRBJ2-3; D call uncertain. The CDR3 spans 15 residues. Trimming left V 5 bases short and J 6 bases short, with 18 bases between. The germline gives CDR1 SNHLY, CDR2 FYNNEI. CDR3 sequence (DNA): TGTGCCAGCAGTCCAGATCAGCATCAGTGGGATACGCAGTATTTT. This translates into CASSPDQHQWDTQYF.

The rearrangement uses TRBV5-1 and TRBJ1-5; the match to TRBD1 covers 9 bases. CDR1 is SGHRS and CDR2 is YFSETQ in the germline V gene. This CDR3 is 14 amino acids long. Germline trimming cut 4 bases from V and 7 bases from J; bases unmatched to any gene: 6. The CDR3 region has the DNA TGCGCCAGCAGCCCGGGACAGGGAACACAGCCCCAGCATTTT. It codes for CASSPGQGTQPQHF.

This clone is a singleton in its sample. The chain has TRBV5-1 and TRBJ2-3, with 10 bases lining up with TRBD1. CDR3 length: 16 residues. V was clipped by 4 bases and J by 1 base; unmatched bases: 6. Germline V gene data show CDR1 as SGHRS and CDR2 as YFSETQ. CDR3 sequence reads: CASSAGGQGGTDTQYF. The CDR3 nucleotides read TGCGCCAGCAGCGCGGGAGGACAGGGGGGCACAGATACGCAGTATTTT.

The CDR3 nucleotides are TGTGCCAGCAGCTTTTTATTACTAGGAAAGGGGAACTATGGCTACACCTTC. It yields the protein CASSFLLLGKGNYGYTF. The genes are TRBV5-6 and TRBJ1-2, with a weak D call TRBD1 (5 bases). This CDR3 is 17 amino acids long. The germline V gene encodes CDR1 SGHDT and CDR2 YYEEEE. The V and J ends lost 2 bases and 2 bases respectively, with 19 bases between them.

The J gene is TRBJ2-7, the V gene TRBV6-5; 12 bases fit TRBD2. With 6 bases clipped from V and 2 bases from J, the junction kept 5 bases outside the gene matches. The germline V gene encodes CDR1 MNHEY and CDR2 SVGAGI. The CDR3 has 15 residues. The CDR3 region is CASRPGLAGTYEQYF. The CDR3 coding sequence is TGTGCCAGCAGGCCCGGACTAGCGGGAACCTACGAGCAGTACTTC.

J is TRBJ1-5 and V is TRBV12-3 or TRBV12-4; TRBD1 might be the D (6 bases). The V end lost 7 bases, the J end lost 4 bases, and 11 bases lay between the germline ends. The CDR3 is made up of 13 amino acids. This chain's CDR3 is CASTLTGNQPQHF. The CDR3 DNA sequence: TGTGCCAGCACGTTAACAGGGAATCAGCCCCAGCATTTT.

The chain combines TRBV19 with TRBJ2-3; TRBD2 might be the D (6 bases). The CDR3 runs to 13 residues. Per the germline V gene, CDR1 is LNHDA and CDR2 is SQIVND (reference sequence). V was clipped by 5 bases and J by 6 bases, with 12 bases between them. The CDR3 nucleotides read TGTGCCAGTAGTCCGTCCCGGGGGGATACGCAGTATTTT. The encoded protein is CASSPSRGDTQYF.

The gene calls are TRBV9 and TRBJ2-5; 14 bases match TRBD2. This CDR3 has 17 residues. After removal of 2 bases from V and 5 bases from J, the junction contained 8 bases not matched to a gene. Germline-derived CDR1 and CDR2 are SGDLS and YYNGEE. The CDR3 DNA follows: TGTGCCAGCAGCGTTGGGACTAGCGGGGGCAGGGAGGAGACCCAGTACTTC. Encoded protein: CASSVGTSGGREETQYF.

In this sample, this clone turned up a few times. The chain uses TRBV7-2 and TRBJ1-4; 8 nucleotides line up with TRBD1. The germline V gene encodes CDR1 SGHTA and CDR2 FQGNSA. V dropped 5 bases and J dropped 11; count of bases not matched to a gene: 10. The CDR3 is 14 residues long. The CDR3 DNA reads TGTGCCAGCAGCCTCAAGACAGGGGTGGGTAAACTGTTTTTT. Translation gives CASSLKTGVGKLFF.

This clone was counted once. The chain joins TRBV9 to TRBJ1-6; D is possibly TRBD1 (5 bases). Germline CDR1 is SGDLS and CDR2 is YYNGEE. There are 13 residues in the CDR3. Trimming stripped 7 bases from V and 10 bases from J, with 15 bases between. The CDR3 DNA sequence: TGTGCCAGCTGCCAGGGAGGGGTGTCACCCCTCCACTTT. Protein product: CASCQGGVSPLHF.

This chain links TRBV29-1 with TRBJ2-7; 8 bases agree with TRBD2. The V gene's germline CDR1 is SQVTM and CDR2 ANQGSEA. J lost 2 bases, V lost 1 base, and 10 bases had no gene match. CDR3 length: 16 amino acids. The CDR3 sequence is CSVEGQGSGDPYEQYF. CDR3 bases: TGCAGCGTTGAAGGCCAGGGTAGCGGGGACCCCTACGAGCAGTACTTC.

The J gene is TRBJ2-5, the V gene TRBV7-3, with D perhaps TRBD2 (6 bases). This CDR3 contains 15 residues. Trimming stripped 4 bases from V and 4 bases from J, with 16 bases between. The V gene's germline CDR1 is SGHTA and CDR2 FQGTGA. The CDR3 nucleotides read TGTGCCAGCAGCTCCTGGGGGGTAGCCGGAGAGACCCAGTACTTC. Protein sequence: CASSSWGVAGETQYF. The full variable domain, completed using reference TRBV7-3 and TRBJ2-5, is GAGVSQTPSNKVTEKGKYVELRCDPISGHTALYWYRQSLGQGPEFLIYFQGTGAADDSGLPNDRFFAVRPEGSVSTLKIQRTERGDSAVYLCASSSWGVAGETQYFGPGTRLLVL.

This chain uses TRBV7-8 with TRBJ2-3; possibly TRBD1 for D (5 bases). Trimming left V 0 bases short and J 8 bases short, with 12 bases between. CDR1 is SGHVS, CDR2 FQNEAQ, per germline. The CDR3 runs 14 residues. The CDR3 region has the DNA TGTGCCAGCAGCTTAGCGCTTGGGGCCGGTACGCAGTATTTT. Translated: CASSLALGAGTQYF. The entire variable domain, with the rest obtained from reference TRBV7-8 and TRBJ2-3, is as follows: GAGVSQSPRYKVAKRGQDVALRCDPISGHVSLFWYQQALGQGPEFLTYFQNEAQLDKSGLPSDRFFAERPEGSVSTLKIQRTQQEDSAVYLCASSLALGAGTQYFGPGTRLTVL.

Here the CDR3 reads CASSREGDIRGYTF. DNA of the CDR3: TGTGCCAGCAGCCGAGAAGGGGATATAAGGGGCTACACCTTC. This chain links TRBV5-5 with TRBJ1-2, with D perhaps TRBD1 (5 bases). This CDR3 is 14 amino acids long. In germline, CDR1 is SGHKS, CDR2 YYEKEE (reference sequence). V was pared by 4 bases and J by 8 bases, with 18 bases between.

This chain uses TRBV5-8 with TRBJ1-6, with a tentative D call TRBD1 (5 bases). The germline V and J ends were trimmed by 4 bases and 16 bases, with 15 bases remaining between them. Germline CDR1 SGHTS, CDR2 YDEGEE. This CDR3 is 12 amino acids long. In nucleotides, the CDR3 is TGTGCCAGCAGCCGGGCGGGGGGAGCTCTCCACTTT. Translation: CASSRAGGALHF.